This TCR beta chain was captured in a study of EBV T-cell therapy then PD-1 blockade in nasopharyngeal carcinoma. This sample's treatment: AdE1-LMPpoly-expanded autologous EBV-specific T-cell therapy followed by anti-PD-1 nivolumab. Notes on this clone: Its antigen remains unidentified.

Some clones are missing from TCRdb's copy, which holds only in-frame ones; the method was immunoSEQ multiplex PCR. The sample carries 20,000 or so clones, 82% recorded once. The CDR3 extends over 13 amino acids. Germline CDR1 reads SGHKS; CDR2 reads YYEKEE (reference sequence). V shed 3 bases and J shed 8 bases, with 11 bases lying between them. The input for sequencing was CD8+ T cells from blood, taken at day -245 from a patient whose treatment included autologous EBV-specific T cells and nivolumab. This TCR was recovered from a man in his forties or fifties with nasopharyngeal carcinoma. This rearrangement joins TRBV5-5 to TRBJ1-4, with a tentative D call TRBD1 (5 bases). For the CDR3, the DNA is TGTGCCAGCAGCTCCAGGGCTATAGAAAAACTGTTTTTT. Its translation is CASSSRAIEKLFF.